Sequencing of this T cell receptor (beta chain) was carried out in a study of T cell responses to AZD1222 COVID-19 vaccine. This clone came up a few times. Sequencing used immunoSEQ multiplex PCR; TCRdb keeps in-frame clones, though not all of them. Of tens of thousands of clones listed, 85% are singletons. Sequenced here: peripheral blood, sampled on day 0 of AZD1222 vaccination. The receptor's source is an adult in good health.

Written as DNA, the CDR3 is TGTGCCAGCAGTTACGTGGGGACTAATCCGAACACTGAAGCTTTCTTT. Amino acid sequence: CASSYVGTNPNTEAFF. The V gene is TRBV6-5, the J gene TRBJ1-1, with a tentative D call TRBD1 (5 bases). Trimming cost V 2 bases and J 1 base, with 14 bases left between them. The CDR3 covers 16 residues. Germline lookup yields CDR1 MNHEY and CDR2 SVGAGI.